Sequencing of this T cell receptor beta chain was carried out in a study of identical twins. TCRdb ran MiXCR on the 5' RACE reads and lists one entry per CDR3 protein. The repertoire includes a few hundred thousand distinct CDR3 sequences, approximately 17% of them detected once, and 12% sits in the top ten. This clonotype was seen at least ten times. This CDR3 has 18 amino acids. V usage is TRBV21-1 and J usage is TRBJ2-3; the table's D call of TRBD1 was not tested on the DNA. TRBV21-1 is given as a pseudogene. The origin of this receptor is a man aged 50 to 60 in good health. Sequenced material: naive T cells sorted from blood. The CDR3 here is CASSKNLSGGRCGDTQYF. The CDR3 nucleotides read TGTGCCAGCAGCAAAAATCTGTCGGGGGGACGCTGTGGGGATACGCAGTATTTT.